This entry concerns a single T cell receptor beta chain. The antigen is undetermined. The treatment here: about 20 received Ad26.COV2.S at low or high dose, single or two shots; several received placebo; per-sample allocation not given. After the first vaccine or placebo injection, samples were drawn on day 63. A Boston donor was an adult aged 18-55 years. Vaccination employed an Ad26 vector expressing the Wuhan-strain SARS-CoV-2 spike. The data were taken from a study of Ad26.COV2.S vaccination and SARS-CoV-2 variants. Study details: Dosing was one shot or two shots 56 days apart.

The CDR3 length is 14 residues. Deletions cut 2 bases from V and 5 bases from J, with 12 bases between. CDR1 SGHAT and CDR2 FQNNGV come from the germline V gene. TCRdb's table, derived via immunoSEQ multiplex PCR, lists solely in-frame clones and lacks some. The sample lists about 350,000 clones, approximately 81% occurring once. Study-wide points: Comparable non-spike TCR breadth was observed in vaccine and placebo recipients.

The clonotype was recovered from a person between 18 and 65 years old who received the Ad26.COV2.S COVID-19 vaccine or a placebo. Material: peripheral blood, obtained in a trial of Ad26.COV2.S vaccine versus placebo. The V call is TRBV11-2, the J call TRBJ2-5, with a tentative D call TRBD2 (7 bases). This CDR3 is CASSLWGGGETQYF. The CDR3 bases are TGTGCCAGCAGCTTATGGGGAGGGGGGGAGACCCAGTACTTC.